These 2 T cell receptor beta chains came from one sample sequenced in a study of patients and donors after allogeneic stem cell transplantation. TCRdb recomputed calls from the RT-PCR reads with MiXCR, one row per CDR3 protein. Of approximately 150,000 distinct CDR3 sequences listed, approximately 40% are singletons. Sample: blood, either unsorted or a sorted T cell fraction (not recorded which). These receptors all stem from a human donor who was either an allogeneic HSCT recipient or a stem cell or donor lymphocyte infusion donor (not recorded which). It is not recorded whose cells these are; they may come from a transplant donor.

This CDR3 reads CASTRLADEQFF. Here the CDR3 DNA reads TGTGCCAGCACCCGACTAGCGGATGAGCAGTTCTTC. The V call is TRBV12-3 or TRBV12-4, the J call TRBJ2-1; 9 bases map to TRBD2. V was clipped by 7 bases and J by 8 bases; unmatched bases: 3. There are 12 residues in the CDR3.

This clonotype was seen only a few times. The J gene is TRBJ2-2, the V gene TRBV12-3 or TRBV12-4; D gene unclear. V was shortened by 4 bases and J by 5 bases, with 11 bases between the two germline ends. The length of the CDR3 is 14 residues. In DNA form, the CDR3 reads TGTGCCAGCAGTTGCGGCCGCAATACCGGGGAGCTGTTTTTT. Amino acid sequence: CASSCGRNTGELFF.